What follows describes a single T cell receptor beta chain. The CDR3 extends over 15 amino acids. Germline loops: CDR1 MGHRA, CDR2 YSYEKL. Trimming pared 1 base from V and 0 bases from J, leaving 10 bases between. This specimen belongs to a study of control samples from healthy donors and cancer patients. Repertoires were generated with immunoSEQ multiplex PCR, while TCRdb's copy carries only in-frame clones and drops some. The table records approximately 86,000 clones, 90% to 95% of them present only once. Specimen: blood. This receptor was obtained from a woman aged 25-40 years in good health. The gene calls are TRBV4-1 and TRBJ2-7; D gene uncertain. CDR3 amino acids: CASSQAQASSYEQYF. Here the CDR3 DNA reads TGCGCCAGCAGCCAAGCCCAGGCGAGCTCCTACGAGCAGTACTTC.